This paragraph reports one T cell receptor (beta chain). Its antigen is unknown. These data come from a study of cytomegalovirus exposure and HLA in healthy donors. V lost 2 bases to trimming and J lost 1 base; unmatched junction nucleotides: 7. This CDR3 has 16 residues. Per the germline V gene, CDR1 is LNHNV and CDR2 is YYDKDF (reference sequence). PCR was performed using 60 Vbeta and 13 Jbeta primers. Clones were sequenced by immunoSEQ multiplex PCR, and TCRdb holds only the in-frame ones, with some missing. This repertoire includes 100,000 to 150,000 clones. Notes on the study in general: A prior analysis recorded that most TCR beta V segments were productive about 87% or about 30% of the time. A few chains linked to CMV were shown in vitro to be specific for CMV antigens. In the analysis, some V segments, TRBV6-2 and TRBV6-3 included, were excluded as indistinguishable.

This receptor was taken from a man aged 18 to 35 in good health and CMV-seronegative. The chain joins TRBV15 to TRBJ2-7; 8 nucleotides align to TRBD1. Sequencing was done on a sample of PBMCs. CDR3 protein: CATSRTDRGQSYEQYF. Written as DNA, the CDR3 is TGTGCCACCAGCAGAACCGACAGGGGTCAATCCTACGAGCAGTACTTC.